The clone carrying this T cell receptor beta chain was counted between two and nine times. This entry is derived from a study of blood T cell repertoires in COVID-19. Study details: The United States, Italy and Spain supplied acute and convalescent COVID-19 samples. PBMCs, B-cell-depleted T cells, or T cells provided the cDNA or gDNA that made up the material.

V was clipped by 7 bases and J by 8 bases, with 12 bases between them. The CDR3 is 11 amino acids. The germline CDR1 and CDR2 sequences are SGDLS and YYNGEE. The method was immunoSEQ multiplex PCR; TCRdb's version includes in-frame clones alone and lacks a portion of them. Among 150,000 to 200,000 clones listed, around nine tenths were seen once. The sequenced material came from peripheral blood. This sequence was found in a human donor in a cohort sampled during active COVID-19. The chain recombines TRBV9 with TRBJ1-2; D is ambiguous. CDR3 sequence (DNA): TGTGCCAGCGGGAGAGAGGAGGGCTACACCTTC. Protein sequence: CASGREEGYTF. The full variable domain, its missing parts supplied by reference TRBV9 and TRBJ1-2, is DSGVTQTPKHLITATGQRVTLRCSPRSGDLSVYWYQQSLDQGLQFLIQYYNGEERAKGNILERFSAQQFPDLHSELNLSSLELGDSALYFCASGREEGYTFGSGTRLTVV.